The entry below gives a single TCR beta chain sequence along with its context. Naive CD8 populations comprised CD45RO-negative cells positively selected for CCR7, excluding terminally differentiated effector memory CD45RA+ cells. Measured with immunoSEQ multiplex PCR; TCRdb has only the in-frame clones, and not every one. Found here are about 820,000 clones, 92% of them singletons; the top ten hold less than 25%. These data originate in a study of shared clonotypes between healthy human individuals. With V trimmed by 6 bases and J by 1 base, 5 bases remained unmatched. Per the germline V gene, CDR1 is MDHEN and CDR2 is SYDVKM. The CDR3 loop spans 14 amino acids.

The chain joins TRBV28 to TRBJ1-1; 7 bases fit TRBD1. Material: naive CD8+ T cells sorted from blood. This TCR was recovered from a young man in good health. CDR3 region: CASRSRGGNTEAFF. CDR3 DNA sequence: TGTGCCAGCAGATCCAGGGGGGGGAACACTGAAGCTTTCTTT.